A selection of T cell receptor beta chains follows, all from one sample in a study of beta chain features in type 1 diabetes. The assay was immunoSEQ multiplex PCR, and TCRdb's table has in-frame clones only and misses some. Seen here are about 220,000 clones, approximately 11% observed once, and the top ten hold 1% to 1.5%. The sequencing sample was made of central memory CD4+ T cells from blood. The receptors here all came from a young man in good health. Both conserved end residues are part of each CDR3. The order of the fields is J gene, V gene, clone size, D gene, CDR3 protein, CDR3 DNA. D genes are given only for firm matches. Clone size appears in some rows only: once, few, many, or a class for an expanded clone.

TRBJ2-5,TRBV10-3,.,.,CAISVDSEETQYF,TGTGCCATCAGCGTGGACAGTGAAGAGACCCAGTACTTC
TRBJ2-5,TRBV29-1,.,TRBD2,CSVRGTSGSGETQYF,TGCAGCGTCCGCGGGACTAGCGGGTCCGGGGAGACCCAGTACTTC
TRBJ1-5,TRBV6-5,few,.,CASSYSGGNQPQHF,TGTGCCAGCAGTTACTCGGGAGGCAATCAGCCCCAGCATTTT
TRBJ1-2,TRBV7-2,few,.,CASSLATVLYGYTF,TGTGCCAGCAGCTTAGCGACAGTTCTTTATGGCTACACCTTC
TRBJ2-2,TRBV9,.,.,CASSVELSRNTGELFF,TGTGCCAGCAGCGTAGAGCTTAGCAGGAACACCGGGGAGCTGTTTTTT
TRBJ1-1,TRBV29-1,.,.,CSVNGGFENTEAFF,TGCAGCGTTAATGGGGGGTTTGAGAACACTGAAGCTTTCTTT
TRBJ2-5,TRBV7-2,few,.,CASSSRDLETQYF,TGTGCCAGCAGCTCCCGGGACTTAGAGACCCAGTACTTC
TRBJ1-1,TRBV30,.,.,CAWHSKGSEAFF,TGTGCCTGGCACTCGAAGGGCTCTGAAGCTTTCTTT
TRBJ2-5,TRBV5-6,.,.,CASSWPGTEETQYF,TGTGCCAGCAGCTGGCCCGGGACCGAAGAGACCCAGTACTTC
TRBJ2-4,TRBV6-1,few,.,CASSEMKNIQYF,TGTGCCAGCAGTGAAATGAAAAACATTCAGTACTTC
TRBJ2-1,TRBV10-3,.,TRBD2,CAIRPTSGSLNEQFF,TGTGCCATCAGGCCGACTAGCGGGAGTCTCAATGAGCAGTTCTTC
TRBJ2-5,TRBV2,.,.,CASRGWGSQTQYF,TGTGCCAGCAGAGGTTGGGGGTCACAGACCCAGTACTTC
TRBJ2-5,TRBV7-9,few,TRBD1,CASSSSWGQGETQYF,TGTGCCAGCAGCTCCTCCTGGGGACAGGGGGAGACCCAGTACTTC
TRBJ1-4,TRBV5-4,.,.,CASSLDATNEKLFF,TGTGCCAGCAGCTTGGACGCAACTAATGAAAAACTGTTTTTT
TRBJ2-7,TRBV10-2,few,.,CASSESLGRTYEQYF,TGCGCCAGCAGTGAGTCTCTTGGCAGGACCTACGAGCAGTACTTC
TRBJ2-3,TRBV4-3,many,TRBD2,CASSPGLAGADTQYF,TGCGCCAGCAGCCCGGGACTAGCGGGAGCAGATACGCAGTATTTT
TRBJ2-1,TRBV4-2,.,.,CASSLLRQSAVNEQFF,TGTGCCAGCAGCTTGTTGCGGCAAAGTGCCGTCAATGAGCAGTTCTTC
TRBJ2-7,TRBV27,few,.,CASRASGVSYYEQYF,TGTGCCAGCAGGGCGAGTGGAGTAAGTTACTACGAGCAGTACTTC
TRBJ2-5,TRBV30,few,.,CAWAGQWGETQYF,TGTGCCTGGGCGGGACAATGGGGGGAGACCCAGTACTTC
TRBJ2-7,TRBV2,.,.,CAGGLAREQYF,TGTGCCGGAGGGCTAGCTCGGGAGCAGTACTTC
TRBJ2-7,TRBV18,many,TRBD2,CASSLGTSVYEQYF,TGTGCCAGCTCACTCGGGACTAGCGTATACGAGCAGTACTTC
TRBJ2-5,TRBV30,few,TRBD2,CAWSTLAGEETQYF,TGTGCCTGGAGTACGCTAGCGGGAGAAGAGACCCAGTACTTC
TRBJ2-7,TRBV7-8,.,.,CASSLTGGYEQYF,TGTGCCAGCAGCCTAACGGGCGGATACGAGCAGTACTTC
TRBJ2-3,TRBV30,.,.,CAWRDLSKSDTQYF,TGTGCCTGGAGGGACCTATCGAAGTCAGATACGCAGTATTTT
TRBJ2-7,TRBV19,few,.,CASSIVDSHEQYF,TGTGCCAGTAGTATAGTCGACAGCCACGAGCAGTACTTC